The next 23 T cell receptor beta chains were all read from a single sample in a study of T cells in women clearing cervical HPV infection. The assay was immunoSEQ multiplex PCR, and TCRdb's table has in-frame clones only and misses some. The table for this sample gives more than 15,000 clones. The sequenced sample consisted of blood buffy coat. These receptors were collected from a woman aged 18 to 75 with a cervical HPV16 infection that either progressed to CIN3+ or cleared (not recorded which).

As regards this clone: The sequence runs out 3 residues before the end of the CDR3; the remainder is reconstructed from the germline J gene. The chain recombines TRBV19 with TRBJ1-2, with D hard to call. The CDR3 has 13 amino acids. V gave up 1 base and J gave up 4 bases, with 7 bases separating them. Germline CDR1 is LNHDA and CDR2 is SQIVND (reference sequence). The part of the CDR3 DNA that was read is TGTGCCAGTAGTATAGGAGGGTTCTATGGC. It yields the protein CASSIGGFYG. The full CDR3 protein is CASSIGGFYGYTF.

A word on this clone: With the read ending 3 residues before the CDR3 end, the germline J gene is used to fill in that end. The gene calls are TRBV7-2 and TRBJ2-5; 7 bases line up with TRBD2. V trimming: 8 bases; J trimming: 5 bases; junction bases outside the gene matches: 14. The CDR3 consists of 15 residues. Looked up from germline, CDR1 is SGHTA and CDR2 is FQGNSA. Here the CDR3 reads CASRVGGRERETQYF. The covered CDR3 bases are TGTGCCAGCCGGGTTGGCGGGAGAGAGCGGGAGACC.

Points on this clone: The read ends 3 residues early relative to the CDR3; the germline J gene fills the gap. This chain joins TRBV30 and TRBJ1-2; unclear D gene. The CDR3 contains 15 residues. V gave up 7 bases and J gave up 0 bases, with 18 bases separating them. Germline lookup yields CDR1 GTSNPN and CDR2 SVGIG (reference sequence). The CDR3 is CASTPEQNTNYGYTF. The covered CDR3 bases are TGTGCCTCGACGCCCGAACAGAACACTAACTATGGC.

Notes on this clone: Read coverage stops 3 residues before the CDR3 terminus; the germline J gene supplies the remainder. This chain connects TRBV5-4 to TRBJ2-5; 8 bases match TRBD1. Germline CDR1 and CDR2: SGHNT and YYREEE (reference sequence). V was clipped by 5 bases and J by 5 bases; unmatched bases: 2. The CDR3 consists of 12 residues. The CDR3 loop is CASSRDRETQYF. CDR3 DNA, as far as it was read: TGTGCCAGCAGTAGGGACAGGGAGACC.

The chain's CDR3 is CAWSGQGTEAFF. Incomplete CDR3 DNA: TGTGCCTGGAGTGGGCAGGGCACTGAA. V gene TRBV30 combines with J gene TRBJ1-1; a possible D gene is TRBD1 (5 bases). The CDR3 end lies 3 residues beyond the end of the read and is filled in from the germline J gene. The ends were cut back, 1 base at V and 4 bases at J, with 7 bases in the middle. The CDR3 has 12 residues. Per the germline V gene, CDR1 is GTSNPN and CDR2 is SVGIG (reference sequence).

A note on this clone: The CDR3 goes on 3 residues after the read ends, and that part is filled in from the germline J gene. V is TRBV18 and J is TRBJ2-1, with 9 bases matching TRBD2. Germline V gene lookup returns CDR1 KGHSH and CDR2 LQKENI. This CDR3 contains 16 residues. J gave up 2 bases and V 4 bases, and 6 bases lay outside the gene matches. The part of the CDR3 DNA that was read is TGTGCCAGCTCACGACCGGGACTAGCAGCCTACAATGAG. Translated: CASSRPGLAAYNE. The complete CDR3 sequence is CASSRPGLAAYNEQFF.

Concerning this clone: Sequencing ends 3 residues short of the CDR3 end; the germline J gene provides the rest. The chain carries TRBV2 and TRBJ1-2, with 7 bases fitting TRBD1. Trimming took 6 bases from V and 4 from J; bases not matched to a gene: 14. The CDR3 sequence is 16 residues long. Germline V gene lookup returns CDR1 SNHLY and CDR2 FYNNEI. CDR3 loop: CASSLTGQRNSYGYTF. CDR3 DNA, as far as it was read: TGTGCCAGCAGCCTAACGGGACAGCGGAATTCCTATGGC.

This clone is classed as medium-sized by frequency. The missing CDR3 end, 3 residues past where the read stops, is filled in from the germline J gene. This chain uses TRBV18 with TRBJ1-4, with TRBD1 matching 8 bases. The germline V gene encodes CDR1 KGHSH and CDR2 LQKENI. V lost 3 bases and J lost 2; bases outside the gene matches: 5. This CDR3 comprises 16 residues. CDR3 loop: CASSPRQGSTNEKLFF. Partial CDR3 DNA: TGTGCCAGCTCACCGAGACAGGGGAGCACTAATGAAAAA. Full variable domain (outside the CDR3, taken from reference TRBV18 and TRBJ1-4): NAGVMQNPRHLVRRRGQEARLRCSPMKGHSHVYWYRQLPEEGLKFMVYLQKENIIDESGMPKERFSAEFPKEGPSILRIQQVVRGDSAAYFCASSPRQGSTNEKLFFGSGTQLSVL.

Points on this clone: The read gets to within 3 residues of the CDR3 end, and the germline J gene fills in the rest. The J gene is TRBJ2-7, the V gene TRBV7-2, with D unresolved. Trimming took 2 bases from V and 2 from J, leaving 7 bases between them. This CDR3 contains 13 residues. Germline CDR1 and CDR2: SGHTA and FQGNSA. The CDR3 bases that were read are TGTGCCAGCAGCTTACAGGCGCCCTACGAG. Translation: CASSLQAPYE. The entire CDR3 reads CASSLQAPYEQYF.

With regard to this clone: The CDR3 end falls 3 residues outside the read, so it is completed with the germline J gene. The V gene is TRBV9, the J gene TRBJ2-5; possible D gene TRBD1, 5 bases. V was clipped by 7 bases and J by 4 bases, with 14 bases between them. In germline, CDR1 is SGDLS, CDR2 YYNGEE. CDR3 size: 13 residues. The part of the CDR3 DNA that was read is TGTGCCAGCGGGTGGGGCGGATCAGAGACC. Protein: CASGWGGSET. The whole CDR3 sequence reads CASGWGGSETQYF.

Remarks on this clone: The sequenced fragment ends 3 residues before the CDR3 boundary, so the rest is inferred from the germline J gene. The chain uses TRBV18 and TRBJ2-2; 7 bases fit TRBD2. V lost 0 bases, J lost 3 bases, and 4 bases stayed unmatched. The CDR3 covers 16 residues. The germline CDR1 and CDR2 sequences are KGHSH and LQKENI. The CDR3 spells CASSPPSRGDTGELFF. CDR3 DNA (partial): TGTGCCAGCTCACCACCGAGTCGGGGGGACACCGGGGAG.

A note on this clone: Read coverage stops 3 residues before the CDR3 terminus; the germline J gene supplies the remainder. The chain recombines TRBV19 with TRBJ1-1, with D possibly being TRBD1 (5 bases). V was pared by 9 bases and J by 6 bases, with 11 bases between. From germline, CDR1 is LNHDA and CDR2 SQIVND (reference sequence). The CDR3 runs to 11 residues. The DNA read from the CDR3 is TGTGCCAGCCCAAGGGGCTCTGAA. Amino acid sequence: CASPRGSE. The full CDR3 is CASPRGSEAFF.

As concerns this clone: The read gets to within 3 residues of the CDR3 end, and the germline J gene fills in the rest. The chain links TRBV14 to TRBJ2-1, with TRBD1 matching over 9 bases. Germline V gives CDR1 SGHDN, CDR2 FVKESK. Unmatched junction bases numbered 9, after V lost 4 bases and J lost 5 bases. The CDR3 length is 16 residues. The sequenced part of the CDR3 DNA is TGTGCCAGCAGCCCGCGCCCGGACAGGGGACACAATGAG. Encoded protein: CASSPRPDRGHNE. The full CDR3 protein is CASSPRPDRGHNEQFF.

Points on this clone: The read gets to within 3 residues of the CDR3 end, and the germline J gene fills in the rest. J is TRBJ1-1 and V is TRBV5-1; a possible D gene is TRBD1 (5 bases). Germline values: CDR1 SGHRS, CDR2 YFSETQ. CDR3 length: 13 residues. Trimming pared 4 bases from V and 1 base from J, leaving 8 bases between. The CDR3 spells CASSRRGNTEAFF. The DNA read from the CDR3 is TGCGCCAGCAGCCGGAGGGGGAACACTGAA. Complete variable domain (other parts from reference TRBV5-1 and TRBJ1-1): KAGVTQTPRYLIKTRGQQVTLSCSPISGHRSVSWYQQTPGQGLQFLFEYFSETQRNKGNFPGRFSGRQFSNSRSEMNVSTLELGDSALYLCASSRRGNTEAFFGQGTRLTVV.

About this clone itself: The observed sequence ends 3 residues before the CDR3 terminus, with the missing tail filled in from the germline J gene. V usage is TRBV12-3 or TRBV12-4 and J usage is TRBJ2-5, with TRBD2 matching over 7 bases. Germline trimming cut 2 bases from V and 5 bases from J; bases unmatched to any gene: 5. CDR3 size: 14 residues. The CDR3 bases that were read are TGTGCCAGCAGTTTATCGGGGGGAGGGGAGACC. Translating gives CASSLSGGGET. The complete CDR3 sequence is CASSLSGGGETQYF.

The CDR3 DNA, read in part, is TGCAGCGTCAGGGACTTCACGGAGACC. Translating it yields CSVRDFTET. The CDR3 reads in full as CSVRDFTETQYF. The V call is TRBV29-1, the J call TRBJ2-5; a weak D match, TRBD2 (6 bases). The CDR3 end is not reached by the read, which stops 3 residues before it; the germline J gene fills it in. CDR1 SQVTM and CDR2 ANQGSEA come from the germline V gene. The CDR3 loop spans 12 amino acids. Trimming left V 6 bases short and J 5 bases short, with 13 bases between.

Notes on this clone: The CDR3 end lies 3 residues beyond the end of the read and is filled in from the germline J gene. This chain uses TRBV18 with TRBJ1-2, with 8 bases that match TRBD1. CDR1 is KGHSH, CDR2 LQKENI, per germline. This CDR3 is 17 amino acids long. CDR3 sequence reads: CASSPPVRDRLNNDYTF. CDR3 bases read: TGTGCCAGCTCACCACCGGTTCGGGACAGGCTCAACAATGAC.

With regard to this clone: The read is 3 residues too short to cover the CDR3 end, so that end is filled in from the germline J gene. This chain connects TRBV30 to TRBJ2-5; 9 bases are a match to TRBD2. V was pared by 5 bases and J by 4 bases, with 14 bases of the junction left unmatched. This CDR3 has 16 residues. CDR1 and CDR2 from the germline V gene are GTSNPN and SVGIG (reference sequence). CDR3 region: CAWVDLGGRARETQYF. The DNA read from the CDR3 is TGTGCCTGGGTTGACCTGGGCGGGAGGGCCCGAGAGACC.

With respect to this clone: The read finishes 3 residues shy of the CDR3 end, and the germline J gene is used to complete it. The rearrangement joins TRBV6-2 or TRBV6-3 to TRBJ2-7; TRBD2 aligns across 8 bases. Germline-derived CDR1 and CDR2 are MNHEY and SVGEGT. The CDR3 totals 14 residues. J gave up 0 bases and V 11 bases, and 9 bases lay outside the gene matches. The CDR3 sequence is CAARGGGSSYEQYF. The sequenced CDR3 bases are TGTGCCGCTCGGGGGGGAGGGAGCTCCTACGAG.

As regards this clone: The read stops 3 residues short of the end of the CDR3; the missing end is completed from the germline J gene. J is TRBJ2-2 and V is TRBV5-1; 11 nucleotides match TRBD2. Germline V lookup: CDR1 SGHRS, CDR2 YFSETQ. The CDR3 contains 16 residues. V lost 4 bases, J lost 5 bases, and 7 bases stayed unmatched. The part of the CDR3 DNA that was read is TGCGCCAGCAGCATAACGACTAGCGGGATAACCGGGGAG. Translating gives CASSITTSGITGE. Given in full, the CDR3 is CASSITTSGITGELFF.

Turning to this clone: The read stops 3 residues short of the end of the CDR3; the missing end is completed from the germline J gene. The J gene is TRBJ2-1, the V gene TRBV20-1; possible D gene TRBD2, 6 bases. Germline CDR1 DFQATT, CDR2 SNEGSKA (reference sequence). This CDR3 has 14 amino acids. V was cut by 2 bases and J by 4 bases, with 12 bases left in between. CDR3 sequence: CSARRSSVYNEQFF. Incomplete CDR3 DNA: TGCAGTGCTAGAAGGTCTAGCGTTTACAATGAG.

Turning to this clone: Read coverage stops 3 residues before the CDR3 terminus; the germline J gene supplies the remainder. The chain couples TRBV5-1 to TRBJ1-2, with 8 bases matching TRBD1. There are 16 residues in the CDR3. Germline loops: CDR1 SGHRS, CDR2 YFSETQ. The V gene end was trimmed by 4 bases and the J gene end by 5 bases; junction bases not matched to a gene: 13. Here the CDR3 reads CASSAGQGWAGYGYTF. The DNA read from the CDR3 is TGCGCCAGCAGCGCAGGACAGGGATGGGCTGGATATGGC.

A note on this clone: The CDR3 end falls 3 residues outside the read, so it is completed with the germline J gene. The rearrangement uses TRBV12-3 or TRBV12-4 and TRBJ2-1; 7 bases agree with TRBD2. The CDR3 covers 13 residues. With V trimmed by 5 bases and J by 5 bases, 3 bases remained unmatched. The part of the CDR3 DNA that was read is TGTGCCAGCAGTCGACTAGCCCACAATGAG. Encoded protein: CASSRLAHNE. The whole CDR3 sequence reads CASSRLAHNEQFF.